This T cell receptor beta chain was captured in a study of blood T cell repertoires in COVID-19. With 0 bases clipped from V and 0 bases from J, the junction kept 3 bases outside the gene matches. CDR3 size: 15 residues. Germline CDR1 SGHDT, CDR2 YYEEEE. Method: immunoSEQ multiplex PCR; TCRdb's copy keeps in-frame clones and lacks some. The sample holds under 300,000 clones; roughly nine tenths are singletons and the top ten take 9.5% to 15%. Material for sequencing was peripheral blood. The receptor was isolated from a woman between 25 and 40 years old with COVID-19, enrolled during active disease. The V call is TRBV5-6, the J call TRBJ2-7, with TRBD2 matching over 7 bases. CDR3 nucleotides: TGTGCCAGCAGCTTGGCCTCTAGCGGCTCCTACGAGCAGTACTTC. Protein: CASSLASSGSYEQYF.